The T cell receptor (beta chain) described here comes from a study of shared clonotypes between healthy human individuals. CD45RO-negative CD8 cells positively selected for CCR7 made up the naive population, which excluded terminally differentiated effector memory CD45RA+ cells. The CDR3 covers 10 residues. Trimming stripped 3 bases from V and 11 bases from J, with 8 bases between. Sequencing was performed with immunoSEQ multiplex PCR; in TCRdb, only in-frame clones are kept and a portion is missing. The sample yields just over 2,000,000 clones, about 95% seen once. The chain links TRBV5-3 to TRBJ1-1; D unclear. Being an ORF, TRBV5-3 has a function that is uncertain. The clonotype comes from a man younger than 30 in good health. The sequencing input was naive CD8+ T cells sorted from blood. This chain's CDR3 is CARSSDSAFF. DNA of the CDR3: TGTGCCAGAAGCTCGGACTCGGCTTTCTTT.